This T cell receptor beta chain was identified in a study of blood T cell repertoires in COVID-19. For the study at large: T cells, B-cell-depleted T cells, or PBMCs provided the cDNA or gDNA that served as material.

V lost 2 bases, J lost 1 base, and 3 bases lay in between. This CDR3 is built from 11 residues. CDR1 and CDR2 from the germline V gene are GTSNPN and SVGIG (reference sequence). Profiling relied on immunoSEQ multiplex PCR, and the TCRdb table lists in-frame clones only, not all of them. Of about 220,000 clones listed, about four fifths were seen once; the top ten hold approximately 1.4%. This study enrolled people aged 18 to 89 from 24 US geographic areas. Assignments of participants to cohorts depended upon their own reported clinical history. The chain uses TRBV30 and TRBJ2-7, with no clear D. This clonotype was obtained from a woman between 35 and 50 years old with acute COVID-19. Sequenced input: PBMCs or T cells enriched from blood (not recorded which). The CDR3 spells CAWSTSYEQYF. The DNA of the CDR3 is TGTGCCTGGAGTACATCCTACGAGCAGTACTTC.